One sample yielded the 25 T cell receptor beta chains listed below, sequenced in a study of cytomegalovirus exposure and HLA in healthy donors. Profiling relied on immunoSEQ multiplex PCR, and the TCRdb table lists in-frame clones only, not all of them. The repertoire has 300,000 to 450,000 clones, approximately 90% of them found once; the top ten carry 0.65% to 0.95%. The sample comprised PBMCs. The receptors come from a woman between 18 and 29 years old in good health and CMV-seronegative.

The chain carries TRBV15 and TRBJ1-2, with D possibly matching TRBD1 (6 bases). Germline V gives CDR1 LNHNV, CDR2 YYDKDF (reference sequence). CDR3 length: 17 residues. V was clipped by 1 base and J by 4 bases, with 19 bases between them. The chain's CDR3 is CATSRVTYREGGYGYTF. DNA of the CDR3: TGTGCCACCAGCAGAGTGACGTACAGGGAAGGCGGCTATGGCTACACCTTC. The variable domain in full, with the rest retrieved from reference TRBV15 and TRBJ1-2, is DAMVIQNPRYQVTQFGKPVTLSCSQTLNHNVMYWYQQKSSQAPKLLFHYYDKDFNNEADTPDNFQSRRPNTSFCFLDIRSPGLGDTAMYLCATSRVTYREGGYGYTFGSGTRLTVV.

The chain joins TRBV5-1 to TRBJ1-1; 9 bases map to TRBD1. This CDR3 is 16 amino acids long. CDR1 and CDR2 (germline): SGHRS, YFSETQ. The ends lost 0 bases at V and 0 bases at J; junction bases unmatched: 3. This chain's CDR3 is CASSLVTGGVNTEAFF. CDR3 nucleotide sequence: TGCGCCAGCAGCTTGGTAACAGGGGGCGTGAACACTGAAGCTTTCTTT. Combining the CDR3 with reference TRBV5-1 and TRBJ1-1 gives the whole variable domain KAGVTQTPRYLIKTRGQQVTLSCSPISGHRSVSWYQQTPGQGLQFLFEYFSETQRNKGNFPGRFSGRQFSNSRSEMNVSTLELGDSALYLCASSLVTGGVNTEAFFGQGTRLTVV.

CDR3 bases: TGTGCCAGCAGTTTCGACCGGAGCTCTGGAAACACCATATATTTT. The encoded protein is CASSFDRSSGNTIYF. V usage is TRBV6-1 and J usage is TRBJ1-3; D is unclear. Trimming shortened V by 5 bases and J by 0 bases, and 11 bases separated the two germline ends. This CDR3 has 15 amino acids. Germline lookup yields CDR1 MNHNS and CDR2 SASEGT.

This clone was detected once. The chain carries TRBV15 and TRBJ1-5, with TRBD1 as a possible D gene (6 bases). CDR3 length equals 17 residues. With 0 bases removed from V and 1 base from J, the gap between germline ends came to 13 bases. Germline lookup yields CDR1 LNHNV and CDR2 YYDKDF (reference sequence). The DNA for the CDR3 is TGTGCCACCAGCAGAGAGGCCACAGGGTTGAGCAATCAGCCCCAGCATTTT. Translated, it gives CATSREATGLSNQPQHF.

The chain's CDR3 is CASSKAPGQGVYEQYF. DNA for the CDR3: TGTGCCAGCAGCAAAGCGCCGGGACAGGGAGTCTACGAGCAGTACTTC. The chain uses TRBV27 and TRBJ2-7, with 9 bases matching TRBD1. Trimming took 6 bases from V and 3 from J; bases not matched to a gene: 12. The CDR3 covers 16 residues. The germline V gene has CDR1 MNHEY and CDR2 SMNVEV (reference sequence).

Only a few counts were recorded for this clone. The rearrangement uses TRBV4-2 and TRBJ2-7; D is possibly TRBD2 (6 bases). CDR1 LGHNA and CDR2 YNFKEQ come from the germline V gene. The V gene lost 0 bases and the J gene lost 0 bases, with 12 bases spanning the gap. The length of the CDR3 is 16 residues. Written as DNA, the CDR3 is TGTGCCAGCAGCCAAGATGGGGGGATCCCCTCCTACGAGCAGTACTTC. This codes for CASSQDGGIPSYEQYF.

V gene TRBV27 combines with J gene TRBJ1-3, with D tentatively TRBD1 (6 bases). Germline lookup yields CDR1 MNHEY and CDR2 SMNVEV (reference sequence). The ends were cut back, 8 bases at V and 0 bases at J, with 20 bases in the middle. CDR3 length equals 17 residues. CDR3 protein: CASPGTLSFLSGNTIYF. The CDR3, as DNA: TGTGCCAGCCCCGGGACACTCTCCTTCCTCTCTGGAAACACCATATATTTT.

This chain links TRBV5-4 with TRBJ2-2; maybe TRBD1 (5 bases). The CDR3 has 15 amino acids. With 3 bases removed from V and 3 bases from J, the gap between germline ends came to 12 bases. Germline-derived CDR1 and CDR2 are SGHNT and YYREEE (reference sequence). The CDR3 sequence: CASSSRQSYTGELFF. The CDR3, as DNA: TGTGCCAGCAGCTCCCGACAGAGTTACACCGGGGAGCTGTTTTTT.

V is TRBV28 and J is TRBJ2-7; 12 bases fit TRBD2. The CDR3 runs to 15 residues. CDR1 is MDHEN and CDR2 is SYDVKM in the germline V gene. V trimming: 6 bases; J trimming: 6 bases; junction bases outside the gene matches: 9. This chain's CDR3 is CASRTSSGRVGEQYF. CDR3 nucleotide sequence: TGTGCCAGCAGGACTTCTAGCGGGAGGGTGGGCGAGCAGTACTTC.

The CDR3 sequence: CASSDQGGTEAFF. DNA of the CDR3: TGCGCCAGCAGTGACCAGGGCGGCACTGAAGCTTTCTTT. The V call is TRBV10-2, the J call TRBJ1-1; D possibly corresponds to TRBD1 (5 bases). CDR1 WSHSY and CDR2 SAAADI come from the germline V gene. The CDR3 is 13 residues long. Deletions cut 3 bases from V and 4 bases from J, with 9 bases between.

The V call is TRBV14, the J call TRBJ1-6; a weak D match, TRBD1 (5 bases). Trimming left V 1 base short and J 7 bases short, with 11 bases between. In germline, CDR1 is SGHDN, CDR2 FVKESK. This CDR3 has 15 residues. CDR3 coding DNA: TGTGCCAGCAGCCAAGTGGGGGGGAACAATTCACCCCTCCACTTT. Protein product: CASSQVGGNNSPLHF.

The V and J genes are TRBV9 and TRBJ2-1, with D hard to call. The V end lost 4 bases, the J end lost 6 bases, and 17 bases lay between the germline ends. Looked up from germline, CDR1 is SGDLS and CDR2 is YYNGEE. CDR3 size: 15 residues. CDR3 DNA sequence: TGTGCCAGCAGCTTCGACCTCCGTGGAGTCAATGAGCAGTTCTTC. Protein product: CASSFDLRGVNEQFF. Full variable domain (remainder filled in from reference TRBV9 and TRBJ2-1): DSGVTQTPKHLITATGQRVTLRCSPRSGDLSVYWYQQSLDQGLQFLIQYYNGEERAKGNILERFSAQQFPDLHSELNLSSLELGDSALYFCASSFDLRGVNEQFFGPGTRLTVL.

This chain links TRBV19 with TRBJ1-2; 7 bases are a match to TRBD1. This CDR3 has 14 amino acids. The V gene end was trimmed by 5 bases and the J gene end by 3 bases; junction bases not matched to a gene: 6. The V gene's germline CDR1 is LNHDA and CDR2 SQIVND (reference sequence). CDR3 sequence (DNA): TGTGCCAGTAGTGCATCCGGGACAGACTATGGCTACACCTTC. Translating it yields CASSASGTDYGYTF.

The chain has TRBV7-6 and TRBJ2-1, with no clear D. Germline loops: CDR1 SGHVS, CDR2 FNYEAQ. The CDR3 runs 13 residues. Trimming removed 0 bases from V and 12 bases from J, with 12 bases in between. CDR3 sequence reads: CASSLAELSAQFF. The CDR3 DNA sequence: TGTGCCAGCAGCTTAGCCGAGTTGAGTGCGCAGTTCTTC. The entire variable domain, with the rest obtained from reference TRBV7-6 and TRBJ2-1, is as follows: GAGVSQSPRYKVTKRGQDVALRCDPISGHVSLYWYRQALGQGPEFLTYFNYEAQQDKSGLPNDRFSAERPEGSISTLTIQRTEQRDSAMYRCASSLAELSAQFFGPGTRLTVL.

The chain combines TRBV9 with TRBJ1-2; tentative D call: TRBD1 (5 bases). This CDR3 has 17 residues. V dropped 3 bases and J dropped 0 bases, with 18 bases sitting between them. Germline assignment: CDR1 SGDLS and CDR2 YYNGEE. The CDR3 is CASSGRQAPTANYGYTF. The CDR3 DNA reads TGTGCCAGCAGCGGCCGACAAGCGCCGACAGCTAACTATGGCTACACCTTC.

This clone was seen only once. J is TRBJ1-2 and V is TRBV6-5; 11 bases fit TRBD1. CDR3 length: 14 amino acids. Germline-derived CDR1 and CDR2 are MNHEY and SVGAGI. J gave up 4 bases and V 6 bases, and 4 bases lay outside the gene matches. CDR3 bases: TGTGCCAGCAGCCCGGGACAGGGGGGCTATGGCTACACCTTC. Translated: CASSPGQGGYGYTF.

V gene TRBV29-1 combines with J gene TRBJ2-7; TRBD1 matches 7 bases. The V segment lost 5 bases and the J segment 0 bases; nucleotides outside the gene matches: 7. Germline V gene sequence: CDR1 SQVTM, CDR2 ANQGSEA. CDR3 length: 14 residues. The CDR3 loop reads CSVSGQVDSYEQYF. For the CDR3, the DNA is TGCAGCGTTTCCGGACAGGTAGACTCCTACGAGCAGTACTTC.

The CDR3 coding sequence is TGTGCCAGCAGCTTGGGGTGGACAGGGGGCAATGAGCAGTTCTTC. Protein: CASSLGWTGGNEQFF. The chain couples TRBV11-2 to TRBJ2-1; 10 nucleotides agree with TRBD1. The ends lost 3 bases at V and 6 bases at J; junction bases unmatched: 5. Germline assignment: CDR1 SGHAT and CDR2 FQNNGV. The CDR3 runs to 15 residues.

This sequence joins TRBV13 and TRBJ2-3; the match to TRBD1 covers 12 bases. The germline CDR1 and CDR2 sequences are PRHDT and FYEKMQ (reference sequence). The V and J ends lost 5 bases and 4 bases, in that order; junction bases with no gene match: 4. This CDR3 contains 15 residues. This chain's CDR3 is CASSPGQGAADTQYF. CDR3 bases: TGTGCCAGCAGCCCGGGACAGGGGGCGGCAGATACGCAGTATTTT. The variable domain in full, with the rest retrieved from reference TRBV13 and TRBJ2-3, is AAGVIQSPRHLIKEKRETATLKCYPIPRHDTVYWYQQGPGQDPQFLISFYEKMQSDKGSIPDRFSAQQFSDYHSELNMSSLELGDSALYFCASSPGQGAADTQYFGPGTRLTVL.

The chain has TRBV14 and TRBJ1-4; tentative D call: TRBD1 (5 bases). The CDR3 is 14 amino acids. The V gene's germline CDR1 is SGHDN and CDR2 FVKESK. Deletions cut 4 bases from V and 7 bases from J, with 13 bases between. The CDR3 is CASSPLGQGEKLFF. The CDR3 bases are TGTGCCAGCAGCCCTCTAGGACAAGGTGAAAAACTGTTTTTT.

The J gene is TRBJ1-6, the V gene TRBV28; 9 bases map to TRBD1. J lost 9 bases, V lost 8 bases, and 8 bases had no gene match. The CDR3 spans 14 residues. The germline V gene has CDR1 MDHEN and CDR2 SYDVKM. The CDR3 sequence: CASVLGQGTSPLHF. DNA of the CDR3: TGTGCCAGCGTGTTGGGACAGGGAACTTCACCCCTCCACTTT.

The chain joins TRBV5-4 to TRBJ1-2, with D hard to call. V gave up 2 bases and J gave up 6 bases, with 14 bases separating them. Germline values: CDR1 SGHNT, CDR2 YYREEE (reference sequence). The CDR3 extends over 14 amino acids. The CDR3 region has the DNA TGTGCCAGCAGCTTCGGACTGGTCCCTCATGGCTACACCTTC. It codes for CASSFGLVPHGYTF. Using reference TRBV5-4 and TRBJ1-2 for the parts outside the CDR3, the full variable domain is ETGVTQSPTHLIKTRGQQVTLRCSSQSGHNTVSWYQQALGQGPQFIFQYYREEENGRGNFPPRFSGLQFPNYSSELNVNALELDDSALYLCASSFGLVPHGYTFGSGTRLTVV.

This chain connects TRBV7-2 to TRBJ2-7, with 9 bases lining up with TRBD2. The ends lost 2 bases at V and 6 bases at J; junction bases unmatched: 5. The CDR3 spans 14 residues. Per the germline V gene, CDR1 is SGHTA and CDR2 is FQGNSA. The CDR3, as DNA: TGTGCCAGCAGCTTACCGGGACTAGCTGGCGAGCAGTACTTC. Its protein is CASSLPGLAGEQYF.

The chain is built from TRBV19 and TRBJ2-7, with a possible D match to TRBD1 (5 bases). Trimming removed 3 bases from V and 3 bases from J, with 9 bases in between. Germline-derived CDR1 and CDR2 are LNHDA and SQIVND (reference sequence). CDR3 length equals 13 residues. For the CDR3, the DNA is TGTGCCAGTAGTATTCCAGGGTACTACGAGCAGTACTTC. It codes for CASSIPGYYEQYF.

This clone was observed a handful of times. A read error may produce the germline difference seen at one junction end. The rearrangement joins TRBV28 to TRBJ2-7; tentative D call: TRBD1 (5 bases). The CDR3 length is 11 residues. The V gene's germline CDR1 is MDHEN and CDR2 SYDVKM. The chain's CDR3 is CSSGAPYEQYF. The CDR3 nucleotides are TGTTCCAGTGGGGCCCCCTACGAGCAGTACTTC. The full variable domain, in which reference TRBV28 and TRBJ2-7 provide the parts outside the CDR3, is DVKVTQSSRYLVKRTGEKVFLECVQDMDHENMFWYRQDPGLGLRLIYFSYDVKMKEKGDIPEGYSVSREKKERFSLILESASTNQTSMYLCSSGAPYEQYFGPGTRLTVT.